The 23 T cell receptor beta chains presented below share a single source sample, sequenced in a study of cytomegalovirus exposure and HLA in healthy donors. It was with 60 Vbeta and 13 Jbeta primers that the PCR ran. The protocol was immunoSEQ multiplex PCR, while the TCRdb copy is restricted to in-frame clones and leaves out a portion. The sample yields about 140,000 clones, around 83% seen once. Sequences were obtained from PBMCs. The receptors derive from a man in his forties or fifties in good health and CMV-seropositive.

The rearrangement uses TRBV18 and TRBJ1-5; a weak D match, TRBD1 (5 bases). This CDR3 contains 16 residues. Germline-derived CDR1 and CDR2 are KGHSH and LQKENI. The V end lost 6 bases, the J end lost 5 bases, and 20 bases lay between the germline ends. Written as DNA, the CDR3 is TGTGCCAGCTCCCTGGGAGTTGGGGGGGGAGATCAGCCCCAGCATTTT. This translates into CASSLGVGGGDQPQHF.

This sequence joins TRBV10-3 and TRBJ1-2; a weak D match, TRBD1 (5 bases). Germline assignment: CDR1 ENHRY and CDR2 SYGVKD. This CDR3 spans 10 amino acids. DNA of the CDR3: TGTGCTGCTGGGACTAGAGGCTACACCTTC. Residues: CAAGTRGYTF.

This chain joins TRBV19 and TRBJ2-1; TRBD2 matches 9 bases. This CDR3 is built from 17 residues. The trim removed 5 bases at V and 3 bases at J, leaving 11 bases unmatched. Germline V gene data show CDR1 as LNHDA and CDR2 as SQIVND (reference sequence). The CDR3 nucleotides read TGTGCCAGTAGTTCGTCCTTTAGCGGGAGAGGCTACAATGAGCAGTTCTTC. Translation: CASSSSFSGRGYNEQFF.

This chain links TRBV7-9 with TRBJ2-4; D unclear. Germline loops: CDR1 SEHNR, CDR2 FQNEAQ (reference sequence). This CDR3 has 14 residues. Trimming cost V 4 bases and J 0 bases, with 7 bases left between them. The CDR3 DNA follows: TGTGCCAGCAGCTCGCCGGGAGCCAAAAACATTCAGTACTTC. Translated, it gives CASSSPGAKNIQYF.

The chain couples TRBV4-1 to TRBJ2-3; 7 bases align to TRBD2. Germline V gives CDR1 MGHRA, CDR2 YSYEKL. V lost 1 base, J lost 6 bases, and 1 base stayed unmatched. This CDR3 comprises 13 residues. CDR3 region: CASSQGSGDTQYF. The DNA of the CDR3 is TGCGCCAGCAGCCAAGGTAGCGGGGATACGCAGTATTTT.

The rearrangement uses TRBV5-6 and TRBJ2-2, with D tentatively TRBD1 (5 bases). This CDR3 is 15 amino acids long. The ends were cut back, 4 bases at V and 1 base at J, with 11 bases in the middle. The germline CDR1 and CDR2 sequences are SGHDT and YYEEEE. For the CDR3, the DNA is TGTGCCAGCAGCCCTCTAACAGGGAACACCGGGGAGCTGTTTTTT. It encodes CASSPLTGNTGELFF.

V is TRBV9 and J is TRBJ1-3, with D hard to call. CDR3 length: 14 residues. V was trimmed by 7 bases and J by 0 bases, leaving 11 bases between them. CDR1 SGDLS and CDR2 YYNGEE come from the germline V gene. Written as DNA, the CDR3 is TGTGCCAGCCGTCCCCTCTCCTCTGGAAACACCATATATTTT. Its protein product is CASRPLSSGNTIYF.

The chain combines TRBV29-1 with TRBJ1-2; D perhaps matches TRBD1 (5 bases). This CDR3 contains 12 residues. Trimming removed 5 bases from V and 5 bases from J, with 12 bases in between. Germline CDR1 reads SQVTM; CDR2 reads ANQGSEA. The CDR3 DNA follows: TGCAGCGTTCCGGGGACTAGGTATGGCTACACCTTC. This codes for CSVPGTRYGYTF.

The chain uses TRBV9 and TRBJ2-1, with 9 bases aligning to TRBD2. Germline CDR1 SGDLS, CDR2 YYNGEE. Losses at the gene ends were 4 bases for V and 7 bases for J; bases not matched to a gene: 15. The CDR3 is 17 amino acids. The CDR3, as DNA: TGTGCCAGCAGCCTAACGACTAGCGGAAGACTACGGAATGAGCAGTTCTTC. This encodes CASSLTTSGRLRNEQFF.

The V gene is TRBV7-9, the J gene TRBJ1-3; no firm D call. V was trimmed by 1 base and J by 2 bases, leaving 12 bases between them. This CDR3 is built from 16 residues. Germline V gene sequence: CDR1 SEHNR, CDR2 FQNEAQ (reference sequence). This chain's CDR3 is CASSLVQYITGNTIYF. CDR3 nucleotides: TGTGCCAGCAGCTTAGTACAGTATATAACTGGAAACACCATATATTTT. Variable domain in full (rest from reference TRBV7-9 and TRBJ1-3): DTGVSQNPRHKITKRGQNVTFRCDPISEHNRLYWYRQTLGQGPEFLTYFQNEAQLEKSRLLSDRFSAERPKGSFSTLEIQRTEQGDSAMYLCASSLVQYITGNTIYFGEGSWLTVV.

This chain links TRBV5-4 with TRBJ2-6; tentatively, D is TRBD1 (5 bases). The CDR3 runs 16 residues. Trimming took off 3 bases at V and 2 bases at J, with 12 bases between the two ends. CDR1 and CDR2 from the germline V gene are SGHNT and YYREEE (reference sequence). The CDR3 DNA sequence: TGTGCCAGCAGCTCCCTTGGGGCGGCTGGGGCCAACGTCCTGACTTTC. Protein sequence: CASSSLGAAGANVLTF.

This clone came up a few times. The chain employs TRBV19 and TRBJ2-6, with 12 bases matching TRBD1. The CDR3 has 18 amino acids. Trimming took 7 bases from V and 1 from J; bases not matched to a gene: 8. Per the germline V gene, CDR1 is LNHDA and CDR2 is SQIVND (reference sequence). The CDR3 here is CASNRPGQGASGANVLTF. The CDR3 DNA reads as TGTGCCAGTAATAGACCGGGACAGGGGGCATCTGGGGCCAACGTCCTGACTTTC. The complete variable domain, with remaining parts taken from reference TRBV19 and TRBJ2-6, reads DGGITQSPKYLFRKEGQNVTLSCEQNLNHDAMYWYRQDPGQGLRLIYYSQIVNDFQKGDIAEGYSVSREKKESFPLTVTSAQKNPTAFYLCASNRPGQGASGANVLTFGAGSRLTVL.

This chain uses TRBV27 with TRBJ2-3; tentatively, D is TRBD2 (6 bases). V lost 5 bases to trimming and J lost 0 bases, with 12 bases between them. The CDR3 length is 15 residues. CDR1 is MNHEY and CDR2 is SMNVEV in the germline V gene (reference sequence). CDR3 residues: CASSPRGRSTDTQYF. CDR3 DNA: TGTGCCAGCAGTCCTCGGGGGAGAAGCACAGATACGCAGTATTTT.

The DNA of the CDR3 is TGTGCCAGCTCACCACCGACGGGGACCCAGTACTTC. It codes for CASSPPTGTQYF. The rearrangement joins TRBV18 to TRBJ2-5; D gene unclear. The length of the CDR3 is 12 residues. Germline loops: CDR1 KGHSH, CDR2 LQKENI. V was cut by 0 bases and J by 7 bases, with 6 bases left in between.

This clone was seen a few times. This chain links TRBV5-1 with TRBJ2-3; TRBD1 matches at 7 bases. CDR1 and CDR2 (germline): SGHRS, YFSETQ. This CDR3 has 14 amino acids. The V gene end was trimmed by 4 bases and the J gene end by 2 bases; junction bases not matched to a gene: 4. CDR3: CASSGDSHTDTQYF. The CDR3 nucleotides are TGCGCCAGCAGCGGGGACAGTCACACAGATACGCAGTATTTT.

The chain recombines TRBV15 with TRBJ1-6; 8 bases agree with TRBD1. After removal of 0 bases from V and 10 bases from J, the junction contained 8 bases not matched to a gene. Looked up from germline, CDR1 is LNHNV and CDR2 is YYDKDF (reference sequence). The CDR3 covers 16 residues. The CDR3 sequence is CATSRDPFGQGSPLHF. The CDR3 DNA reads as TGTGCCACCAGCAGAGACCCTTTTGGACAGGGATCACCCCTCCACTTT.

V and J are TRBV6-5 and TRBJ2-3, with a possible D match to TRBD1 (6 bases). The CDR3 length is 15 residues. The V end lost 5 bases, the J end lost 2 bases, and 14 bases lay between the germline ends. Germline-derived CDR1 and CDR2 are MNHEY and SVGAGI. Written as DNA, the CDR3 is TGTGCCAGCAGTCCCCGGACAGCACCCACAGATACGCAGTATTTT. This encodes CASSPRTAPTDTQYF.

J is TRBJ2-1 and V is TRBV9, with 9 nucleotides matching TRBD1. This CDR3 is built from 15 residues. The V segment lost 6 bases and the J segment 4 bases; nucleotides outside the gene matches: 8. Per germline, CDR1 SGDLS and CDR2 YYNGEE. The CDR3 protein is CASTLRDRVYNEQFF. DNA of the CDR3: TGTGCCAGCACCCTCCGGGACAGGGTGTACAATGAGCAGTTCTTC.

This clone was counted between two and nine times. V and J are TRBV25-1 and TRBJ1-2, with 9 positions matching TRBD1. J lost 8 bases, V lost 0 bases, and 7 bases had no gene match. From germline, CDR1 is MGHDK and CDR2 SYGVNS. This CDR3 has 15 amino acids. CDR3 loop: CASSEYGGTGHGYTF. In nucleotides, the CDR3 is TGTGCCAGCAGTGAATATGGAGGGACAGGGCACGGCTACACCTTC.

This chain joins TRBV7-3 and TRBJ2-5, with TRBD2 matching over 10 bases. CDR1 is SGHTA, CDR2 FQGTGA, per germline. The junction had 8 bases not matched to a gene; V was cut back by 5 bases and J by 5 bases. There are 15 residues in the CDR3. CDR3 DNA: TGTGCCAGCAGCCACAGCGGGGGGGCCGGGGAGACCCAGTACTTC. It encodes CASSHSGGAGETQYF. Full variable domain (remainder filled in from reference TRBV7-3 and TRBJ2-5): GAGVSQTPSNKVTEKGKYVELRCDPISGHTALYWYRQSLGQGPEFLIYFQGTGAADDSGLPNDRFFAVRPEGSVSTLKIQRTERGDSAVYLCASSHSGGAGETQYFGPGTRLLVL.

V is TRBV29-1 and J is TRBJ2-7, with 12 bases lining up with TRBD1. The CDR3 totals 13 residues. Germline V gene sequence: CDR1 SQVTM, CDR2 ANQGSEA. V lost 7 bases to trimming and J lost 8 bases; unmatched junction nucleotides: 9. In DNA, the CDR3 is TGCAGCGCAGCGGGACAGGGGGCGGACAAGCAGTACTTC. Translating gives CSAAGQGADKQYF.

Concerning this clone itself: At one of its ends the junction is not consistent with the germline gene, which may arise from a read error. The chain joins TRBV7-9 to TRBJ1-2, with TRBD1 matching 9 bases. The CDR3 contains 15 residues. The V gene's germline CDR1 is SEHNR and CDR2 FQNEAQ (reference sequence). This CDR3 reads CSSSLGQGIDYGYTF. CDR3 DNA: TGTTCCAGCAGCTTGGGACAGGGAATTGACTATGGCTACACCTTC.

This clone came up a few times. CDR3 loop: CASSLQGVRDEQYF. In DNA form, the CDR3 reads TGCGCCAGCAGCTTGCAGGGGGTTCGGGACGAGCAGTACTTC. The chain employs TRBV5-1 and TRBJ2-7; 7 bases are a match to TRBD1. The V gene's germline CDR1 is SGHRS and CDR2 YFSETQ. The V gene end was trimmed by 1 base and the J gene end by 5 bases; junction bases not matched to a gene: 6. CDR3 length: 14 amino acids.